A selection of T cell receptor beta chains follows, all from one sample in a study of human T cells and chemical hapten exposure. Via MiXCR, TCRdb re-called the RACE reads, giving one row per CDR3 protein. The sample shows 250,000 or so distinct CDR3 sequences, around 7.3% of them seen only once. This specimen was whole blood, taken in connection with sensitization to the hapten diphenylcyclopropenone (DPC). The receptors were gathered from a man aged 18 to 29 with alopecia areata. Some clones in this sample may be carry-over from other donors' samples. CDR3s include the opening cysteine and the closing phenylalanine or tryptophan. The order of the fields is V gene, D gene, J gene, CDR3 length, clone size, CDR3 protein, CDR3 DNA. The D gene is left open where the match is weak. The size field is filled for only some rows; it gives once, few, many or a size class.

TRBV12-3/TRBV12-4	NA	TRBJ2-5	13	few	CASSLKQAETQYF	TGTGCCAGCAGTTTAAAACAGGCAGAGACCCAGTACTTC
TRBV29-1	NA	TRBJ1-4	14	NA	CSVSGRGENEKLFF	TGCAGCGTTTCGGGTCGCGGGGAAAATGAAAAACTGTTTTTT
TRBV6-6	TRBD1	TRBJ2-2	14	NA	CASRGQLNTGELFF	TGTGCCAGCAGGGGACAGTTGAACACCGGGGAGCTGTTTTTT
TRBV27	NA	TRBJ1-1	16	NA	CASSGYRGQMNTEAFF	TGTGCCAGCAGTGGGTACAGAGGACAGATGAACACTGAAGCTTTCTTT
TRBV20-1	TRBD1	TRBJ2-3	14	NA	CSARETGGEDTQYF	TGCAGTGCTAGAGAAACAGGGGGCGAAGATACGCAGTATTTT
TRBV20-1	NA	TRBJ1-5	14	many	CSARGQGFNQPQHF	TGCAGTGCTAGAGGCCAGGGCTTCAATCAGCCCCAGCATTTT
TRBV6-6	TRBD2	TRBJ2-3	15	many	CASSWTSGGGDTQYF	TGTGCCAGCAGTTGGACTAGCGGGGGGGGAGATACGCAGTATTTT
TRBV9	NA	TRBJ2-1	14	many	CASSVPTGNNEQFF	TGTGCCAGCAGCGTACCAACAGGAAACAATGAGCAGTTCTTC
TRBV6-2/TRBV6-3	NA	TRBJ1-2	14	NA	CASSYRAGLDGYTF	TGTGCCAGCAGTTACAGGGCAGGTCTTGATGGCTACACCTTC
TRBV9	TRBD2	TRBJ2-5	15	few	CASSVGASGQETQYF	TGTGCCAGCAGCGTAGGGGCTAGCGGGCAAGAGACCCAGTACTTC
TRBV7-9	NA	TRBJ1-1	14	few	CASDKDSQNTEAFF	TGTGCCAGCGACAAAGATTCGCAGAACACTGAAGCTTTCTTT
TRBV7-9	NA	TRBJ2-1	13	NA	CASSLDQAGEQFF	TGTGCCAGCAGCTTAGACCAGGCCGGGGAGCAGTTCTTC
TRBV5-1	NA	TRBJ1-2	12	many	CASSWDGYGYTF	TGCGCCAGCAGCTGGGACGGCTATGGCTACACCTTC
TRBV29-1	TRBD1	TRBJ2-2	17	few	CSVSRDRGPTGPGELFF	TGCAGCGTTAGCCGGGACAGGGGCCCTACCGGCCCCGGGGAGCTGTTTTTT
TRBV5-1	TRBD1	TRBJ2-7	15	many	CASSSGQGLPYEQYF	TGCGCCAGCAGCTCGGGACAGGGTCTACCCTACGAGCAGTACTTC
TRBV13	TRBD1	TRBJ1-6	16	few	CASSLYRQGIGSPLHF	TGTGCCAGCAGCTTATATCGACAGGGGATTGGTTCACCCCTCCACTTT
TRBV7-2	TRBD1	TRBJ1-4	14	few	CASSTGGTNEKLFF	TGTGCCAGCAGCACAGGGGGAACTAATGAAAAACTGTTTTTT
TRBV3-1	TRBD1	TRBJ1-2	15	NA	CASRPSRGLIRGYTF	TGTGCCAGCAGACCCTCCAGGGGGCTTATCAGGGGCTACACCTTC
TRBV6-2/TRBV6-3	TRBD1	TRBJ1-2	13	many	CASRTDRGPGYTF	TGTGCCAGCAGGACGGACAGGGGGCCTGGCTACACCTTC
TRBV11-2	NA	TRBJ2-5	13	few	CASSLESQETQYF	TGTGCCAGCAGCTTAGAGTCTCAAGAGACCCAGTACTTC
TRBV27	NA	TRBJ1-3	11	few	CAVTAGNTIYF	TGTGCCGTCACTGCCGGAAACACCATATATTTT
TRBV28	NA	TRBJ1-3	13	many	CASNPPSGNTIYF	TGTGCCAGTAACCCTCCCTCTGGAAACACCATATATTTT
TRBV20-1	TRBD2	TRBJ2-7	14	few	CSAYRDYNSYEQYF	TGCAGTGCTTACCGGGACTACAACTCCTACGAGCAGTACTTC
TRBV6-5	TRBD2	TRBJ2-5	18	NA	CASSPGTSGGSYQETQYF	TGTGCCAGCAGCCCAGGGACTAGCGGGGGGTCGTACCAAGAGACCCAGTACTTC
TRBV3-1	NA	TRBJ2-7	14	few	CASSQGGIVYEQYF	TGTGCCAGCAGCCAAGGCGGTATTGTCTACGAGCAGTACTTC
TRBV12-3/TRBV12-4	TRBD2	TRBJ2-1	15	NA	CASSLAPGLANEQFF	TGTGCCAGCAGTTTAGCGCCGGGACTAGCAAATGAGCAGTTCTTC
TRBV4-1	TRBD2	TRBJ2-7	16	few	CASSQPGLAGIGEQYF	TGCGCCAGCAGCCAGCCCGGACTAGCGGGAATAGGAGAGCAGTACTTC
TRBV7-2	NA	TRBJ1-2	11	few	CASKDGYGYTF	TGTGCCAGCAAGGACGGCTATGGCTACACCTTC
TRBV28	NA	TRBJ1-4	14	NA	CASSFKVEGEKLFF	TGTGCCAGCAGTTTTAAGGTGGAGGGTGAAAAACTGTTTTTT
TRBV11-2	TRBD1	TRBJ1-1	14	NA	CASSPGTVRTEAFF	TGTGCCAGCAGCCCTGGGACAGTTAGAACTGAAGCTTTCTTT
TRBV7-3	NA	TRBJ1-6	13	medium-sized	CASSLVRGSPLHF	TGTGCCAGCAGCTTAGTTCGGGGTTCACCCCTCCACTTT